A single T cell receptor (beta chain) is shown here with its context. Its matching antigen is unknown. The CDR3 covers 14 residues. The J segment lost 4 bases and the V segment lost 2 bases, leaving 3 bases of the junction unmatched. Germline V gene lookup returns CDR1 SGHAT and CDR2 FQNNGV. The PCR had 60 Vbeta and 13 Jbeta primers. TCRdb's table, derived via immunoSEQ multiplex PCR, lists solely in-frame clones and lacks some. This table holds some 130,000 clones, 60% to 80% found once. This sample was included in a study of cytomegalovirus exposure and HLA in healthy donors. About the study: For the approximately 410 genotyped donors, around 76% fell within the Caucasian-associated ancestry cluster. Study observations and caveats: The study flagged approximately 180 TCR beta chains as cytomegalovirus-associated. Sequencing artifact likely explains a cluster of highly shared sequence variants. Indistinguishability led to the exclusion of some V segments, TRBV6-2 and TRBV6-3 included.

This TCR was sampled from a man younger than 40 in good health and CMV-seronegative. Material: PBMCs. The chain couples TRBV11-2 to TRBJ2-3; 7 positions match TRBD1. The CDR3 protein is CASSLWQGADTQYF. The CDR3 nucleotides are TGTGCCAGCAGCTTATGGCAGGGGGCAGATACGCAGTATTTT. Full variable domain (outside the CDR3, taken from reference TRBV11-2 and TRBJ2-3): EAGVAQSPRYKIIEKRQSVAFWCNPISGHATLYWYQQILGQGPKLLIQFQNNGVVDDSQLPKDRFSAERLKGVDSTLKIQPAKLEDSAVYLCASSLWQGADTQYFGPGTRLTVL.